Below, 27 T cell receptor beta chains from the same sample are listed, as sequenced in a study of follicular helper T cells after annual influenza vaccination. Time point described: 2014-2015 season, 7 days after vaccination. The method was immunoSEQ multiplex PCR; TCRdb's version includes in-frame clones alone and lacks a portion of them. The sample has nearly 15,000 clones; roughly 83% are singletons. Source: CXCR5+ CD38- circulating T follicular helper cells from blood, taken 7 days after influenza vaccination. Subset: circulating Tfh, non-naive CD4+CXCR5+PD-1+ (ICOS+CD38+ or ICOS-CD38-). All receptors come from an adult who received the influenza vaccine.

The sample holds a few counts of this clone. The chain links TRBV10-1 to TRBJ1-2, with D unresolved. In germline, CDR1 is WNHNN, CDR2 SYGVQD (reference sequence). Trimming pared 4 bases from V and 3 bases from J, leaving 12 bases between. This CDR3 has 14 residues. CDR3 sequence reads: CASSVPGGHYGYTF. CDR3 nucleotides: TGCGCCAGCAGTGTACCGGGCGGGCACTATGGCTACACCTTC.

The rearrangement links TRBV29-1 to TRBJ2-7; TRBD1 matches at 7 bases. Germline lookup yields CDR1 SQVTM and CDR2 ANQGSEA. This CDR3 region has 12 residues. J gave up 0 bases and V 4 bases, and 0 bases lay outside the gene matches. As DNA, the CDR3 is TGCAGCGTTGGGGACAGCTCCTACGAGCAGTACTTC. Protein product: CSVGDSSYEQYF.

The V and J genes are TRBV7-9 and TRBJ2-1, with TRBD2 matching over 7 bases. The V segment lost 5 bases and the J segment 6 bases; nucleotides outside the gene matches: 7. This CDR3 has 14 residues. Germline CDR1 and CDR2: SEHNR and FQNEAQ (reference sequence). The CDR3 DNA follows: TGTGCCAGCAGCCCATCTGGGACTACCAATGAGCAGTTCTTC. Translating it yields CASSPSGTTNEQFF.

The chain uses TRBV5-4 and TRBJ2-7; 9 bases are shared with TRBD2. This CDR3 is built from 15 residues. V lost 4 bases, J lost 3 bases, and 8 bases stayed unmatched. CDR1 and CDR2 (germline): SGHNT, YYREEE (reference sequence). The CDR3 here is CASSSGTSIDYEQYF. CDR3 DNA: TGTGCCAGCAGCAGCGGGACTAGCATTGACTACGAGCAGTACTTC.

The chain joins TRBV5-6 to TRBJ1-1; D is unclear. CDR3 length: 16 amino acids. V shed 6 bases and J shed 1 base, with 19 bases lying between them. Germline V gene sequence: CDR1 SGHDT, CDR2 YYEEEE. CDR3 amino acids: CASTWRGPRKNTEAFF. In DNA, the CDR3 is TGTGCCAGCACCTGGCGGGGTCCGCGAAAGAACACTGAAGCTTTCTTT.

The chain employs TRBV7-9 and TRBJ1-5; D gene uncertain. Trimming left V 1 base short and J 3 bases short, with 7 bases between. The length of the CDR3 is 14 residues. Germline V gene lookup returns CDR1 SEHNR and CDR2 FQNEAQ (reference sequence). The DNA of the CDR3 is TGTGCCAGCAGCTTAGGAGGGAACAATCAGCCCCAGCATTTT. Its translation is CASSLGGNNQPQHF.

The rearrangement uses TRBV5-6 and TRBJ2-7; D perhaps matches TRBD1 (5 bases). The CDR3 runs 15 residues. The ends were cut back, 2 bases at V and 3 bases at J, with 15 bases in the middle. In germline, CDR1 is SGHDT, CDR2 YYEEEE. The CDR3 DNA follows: TGTGCCAGCAGCTTTCGCAGCTCAGGGTACTACGAGCAGTACTTC. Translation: CASSFRSSGYYEQYF.

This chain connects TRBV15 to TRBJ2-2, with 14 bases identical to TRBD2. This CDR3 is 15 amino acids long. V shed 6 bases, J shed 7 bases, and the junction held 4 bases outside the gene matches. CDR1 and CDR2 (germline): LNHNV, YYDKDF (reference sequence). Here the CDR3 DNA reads TGTGCCACCAGAGGGACTAGCGGGAGCTTCGGGGAGCTGTTTTTT. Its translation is CATRGTSGSFGELFF. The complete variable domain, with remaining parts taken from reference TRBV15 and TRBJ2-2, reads DAMVIQNPRYQVTQFGKPVTLSCSQTLNHNVMYWYQQKSSQAPKLLFHYYDKDFNNEADTPDNFQSRRPNTSFCFLDIRSPGLGDTAMYLCATRGTSGSFGELFFGEGSRLTVL.

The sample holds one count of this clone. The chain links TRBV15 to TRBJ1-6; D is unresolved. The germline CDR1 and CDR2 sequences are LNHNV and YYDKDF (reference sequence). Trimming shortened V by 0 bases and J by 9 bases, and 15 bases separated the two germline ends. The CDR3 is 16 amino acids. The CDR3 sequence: CATSRDVMANSSPLHF. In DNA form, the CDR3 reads TGTGCCACCAGCAGAGATGTGATGGCTAACAGTTCACCCCTCCACTTT.

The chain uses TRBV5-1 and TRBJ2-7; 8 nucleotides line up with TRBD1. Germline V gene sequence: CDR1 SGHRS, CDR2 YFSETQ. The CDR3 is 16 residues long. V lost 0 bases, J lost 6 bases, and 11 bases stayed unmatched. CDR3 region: CASSLGDRGPFGEQYF. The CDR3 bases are TGCGCCAGCAGCTTGGGCGACAGGGGCCCCTTCGGCGAGCAGTACTTC.

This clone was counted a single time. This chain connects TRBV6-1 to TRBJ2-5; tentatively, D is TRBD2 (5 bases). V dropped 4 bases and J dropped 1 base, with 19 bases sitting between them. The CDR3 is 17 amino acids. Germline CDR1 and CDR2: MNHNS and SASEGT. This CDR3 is CASSVFRLNAGQETQYF. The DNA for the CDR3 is TGTGCCAGCAGTGTATTTAGACTAAACGCGGGCCAAGAGACCCAGTACTTC.

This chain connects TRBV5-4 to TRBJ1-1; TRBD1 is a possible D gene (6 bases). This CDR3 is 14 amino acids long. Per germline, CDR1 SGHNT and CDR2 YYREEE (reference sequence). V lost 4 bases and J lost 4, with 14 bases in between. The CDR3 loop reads CASSTAGVFTEAFF. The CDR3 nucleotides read TGTGCCAGCAGCACTGCAGGGGTTTTCACTGAAGCTTTCTTT.

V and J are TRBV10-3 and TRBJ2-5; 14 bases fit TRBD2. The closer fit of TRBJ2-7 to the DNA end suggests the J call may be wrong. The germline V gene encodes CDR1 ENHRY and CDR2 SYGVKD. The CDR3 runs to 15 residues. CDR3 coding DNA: TGTGCCATCGGGACTAGCGGGAGTAAACGTGGCGAGCAGTACTTC. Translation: CAIGTSGSKRGEQYF.

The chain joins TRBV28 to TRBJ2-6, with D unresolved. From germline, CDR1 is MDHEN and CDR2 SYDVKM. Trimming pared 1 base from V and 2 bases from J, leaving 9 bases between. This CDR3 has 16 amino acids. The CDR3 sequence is CASSLLSGAGANVLTF. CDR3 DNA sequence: TGTGCCAGCAGTTTATTATCGGGTGCTGGGGCCAACGTCCTGACTTTC.

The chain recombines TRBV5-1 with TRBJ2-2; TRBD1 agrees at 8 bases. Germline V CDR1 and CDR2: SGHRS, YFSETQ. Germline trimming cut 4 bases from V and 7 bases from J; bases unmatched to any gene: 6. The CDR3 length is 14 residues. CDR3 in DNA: TGCGCCAGCAGCACCGACAGGGGTGGCGGGGAGCTGTTTTTT. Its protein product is CASSTDRGGGELFF. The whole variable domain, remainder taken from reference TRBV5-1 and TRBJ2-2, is KAGVTQTPRYLIKTRGQQVTLSCSPISGHRSVSWYQQTPGQGLQFLFEYFSETQRNKGNFPGRFSGRQFSNSRSEMNVSTLELGDSALYLCASSTDRGGGELFFGEGSRLTVL.

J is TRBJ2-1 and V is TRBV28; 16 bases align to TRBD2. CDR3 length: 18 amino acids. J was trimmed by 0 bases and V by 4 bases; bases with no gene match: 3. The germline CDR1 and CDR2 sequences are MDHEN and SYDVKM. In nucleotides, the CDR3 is TGTGCCAGCAGTTCGGGACTAGCGGGAGGGAGCTCCTACAATGAGCAGTTCTTC. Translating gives CASSSGLAGGSSYNEQFF.

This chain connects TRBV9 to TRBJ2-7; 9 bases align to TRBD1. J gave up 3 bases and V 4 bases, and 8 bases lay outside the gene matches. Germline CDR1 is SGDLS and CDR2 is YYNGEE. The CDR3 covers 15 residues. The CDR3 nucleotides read TGTGCCAGCAGCCCCCAGACAGGGGGAGGCTACGAGCAGTACTTC. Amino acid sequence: CASSPQTGGGYEQYF.

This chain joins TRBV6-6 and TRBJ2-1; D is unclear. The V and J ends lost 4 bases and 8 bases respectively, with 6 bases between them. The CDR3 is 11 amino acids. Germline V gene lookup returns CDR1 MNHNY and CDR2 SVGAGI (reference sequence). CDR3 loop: CASSWADEQFF. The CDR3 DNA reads TGTGCCAGCAGTTGGGCCGATGAGCAGTTCTTC.

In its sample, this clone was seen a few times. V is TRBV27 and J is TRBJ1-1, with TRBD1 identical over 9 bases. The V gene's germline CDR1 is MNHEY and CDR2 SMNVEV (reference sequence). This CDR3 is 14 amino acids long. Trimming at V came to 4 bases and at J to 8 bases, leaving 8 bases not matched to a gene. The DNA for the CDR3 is TGTGCCAGCAGTTCCCGGACAGGGGCCGCCGAAGCTTTCTTT. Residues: CASSSRTGAAEAFF.

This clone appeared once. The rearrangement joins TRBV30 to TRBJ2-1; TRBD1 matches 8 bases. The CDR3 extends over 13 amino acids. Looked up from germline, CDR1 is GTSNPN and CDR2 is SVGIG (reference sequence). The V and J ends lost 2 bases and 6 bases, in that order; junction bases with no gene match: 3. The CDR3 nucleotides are TGTGCCTGGAGTCCCGACAGGGGCAATGAGCAGTTCTTC. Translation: CAWSPDRGNEQFF. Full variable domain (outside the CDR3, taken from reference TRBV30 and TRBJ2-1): SQTIHQWPATLVQPVGSPLSLECTVEGTSNPNLYWYRQAAGRGLQLLFYSVGIGQISSEVPQNLSASRPQDRQFILSSKKLLLSDSGFYLCAWSPDRGNEQFFGPGTRLTVL.

Here the CDR3 DNA reads TGTGCCAGCACCGCCCCAGGGACAGATACGCAGTATTTT. Residues: CASTAPGTDTQYF. This rearrangement joins TRBV5-4 to TRBJ2-3; maybe TRBD1 (5 bases). V gave up 6 bases and J gave up 3 bases, with 11 bases separating them. Germline CDR1 is SGHNT and CDR2 is YYREEE (reference sequence). This CDR3 region has 13 residues.

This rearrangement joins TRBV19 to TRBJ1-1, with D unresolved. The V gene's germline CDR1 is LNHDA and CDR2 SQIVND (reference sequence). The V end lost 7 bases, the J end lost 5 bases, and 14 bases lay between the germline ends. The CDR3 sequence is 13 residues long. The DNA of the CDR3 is TGTGCCAGTACCTCACTGTCGGGAACTGAAGCTTTCTTT. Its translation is CASTSLSGTEAFF.

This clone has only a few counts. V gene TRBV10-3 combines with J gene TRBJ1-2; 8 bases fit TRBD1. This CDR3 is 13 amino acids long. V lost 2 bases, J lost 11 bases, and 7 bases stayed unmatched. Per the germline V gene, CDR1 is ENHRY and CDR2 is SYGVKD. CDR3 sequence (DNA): TGTGCCATCAGTGAGGGGACAGGTGTCCCTTACACCTTC. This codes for CAISEGTGVPYTF.

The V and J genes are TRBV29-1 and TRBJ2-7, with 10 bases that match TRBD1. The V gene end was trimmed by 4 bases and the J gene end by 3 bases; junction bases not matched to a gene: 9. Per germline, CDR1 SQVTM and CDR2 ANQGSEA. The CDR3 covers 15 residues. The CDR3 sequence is CSVAPGQGILYEQYF. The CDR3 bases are TGCAGCGTTGCACCGGGACAGGGGATCCTCTACGAGCAGTACTTC.

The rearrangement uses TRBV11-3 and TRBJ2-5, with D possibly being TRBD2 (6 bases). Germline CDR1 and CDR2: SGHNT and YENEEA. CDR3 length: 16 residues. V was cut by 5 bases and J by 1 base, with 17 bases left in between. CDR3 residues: CASSNGQRGIQETQYF. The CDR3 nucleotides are TGTGCCAGCAGCAACGGTCAACGGGGGATCCAAGAGACCCAGTACTTC.

In DNA form, the CDR3 reads TGTGCCAGCTCACCACCGTTTCCTAGCTATGAGCAGTTCTTC. Residues: CASSPPFPSYEQFF. This chain joins TRBV18 and TRBJ2-1, with a possible D match to TRBD2 (5 bases). Germline CDR1 KGHSH, CDR2 LQKENI. This CDR3 has 14 residues. Trimming stripped 0 bases from V and 8 bases from J, with 11 bases between.

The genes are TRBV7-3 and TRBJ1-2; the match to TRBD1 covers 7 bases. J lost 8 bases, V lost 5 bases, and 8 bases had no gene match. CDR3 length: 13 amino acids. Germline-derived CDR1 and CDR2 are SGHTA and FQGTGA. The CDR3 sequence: CASSPGGGGGYTF. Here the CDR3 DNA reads TGTGCCAGCAGCCCAGGAGGGGGCGGAGGCTACACCTTC.